Each of the 21 T cell receptor beta chains below was sequenced from the same sample in a study of T cells in Graves' hyperthyroidism and ophthalmopathy. Amplification yielded TCR beta CDR3 regions, with RNA transcripts as the source. First-round RT-PCR targeting the TCR CDR3 was performed with the HTBI primer set. TCRdb redid the calling of the multiplex PCR reads with MiXCR, one entry per CDR3 protein. Seen here are more than 550,000 distinct CDR3 sequences, nearly 45% observed once, and the top ten hold 6.5% to 9%. Material: peripheral blood or thyroid tissue (not recorded which). The receptors stem from an adult man with Graves' disease, either hyperthyroidism or ophthalmopathy (not recorded which).

V usage is TRBV24-1 and J usage is TRBJ2-5; 9 nucleotides agree with TRBD1. The germline gives CDR1 KGHDR, CDR2 SFDVKD. With 7 bases clipped from V and 2 bases from J, the junction kept 7 bases outside the gene matches. The CDR3 length is 15 residues. The CDR3 spells CATSAGQGTQETQYF. As DNA, the CDR3 is TGTGCCACCAGCGCCGGACAGGGGACGCAAGAGACCCAGTACTTC.

Written as DNA, the CDR3 is TGTGCCAGCAGCTCCCACCCACGGGGGAATGAAAAACTGTTTTTT. This translates into CASSSHPRGNEKLFF. This chain connects TRBV7-9 to TRBJ1-4; TRBD1 is a possible D gene (5 bases). Trimming left V 4 bases short and J 5 bases short, with 14 bases between. This CDR3 is built from 15 residues. Germline V lookup: CDR1 SEHNR, CDR2 FQNEAQ (reference sequence).

This chain links TRBV25-1 with TRBJ1-3; D not certain. The CDR3 is 16 amino acids. The V gene's germline CDR1 is MGHDK and CDR2 SYGVNS. V lost 3 bases, J lost 0 bases, and 12 bases lay in between. CDR3 in amino acids: CASSDPRWSSGNTIYF. The DNA for the CDR3 is TGTGCCAGCAGTGATCCTCGTTGGTCCTCTGGAAACACCATATATTTT.

V gene TRBV20-1 combines with J gene TRBJ2-5; 7 bases agree with TRBD2. The CDR3 contains 14 residues. CDR1 DFQATT and CDR2 SNEGSKA come from the germline V gene (reference sequence). The V segment lost 0 bases and the J segment 4 bases; nucleotides outside the gene matches: 5. The CDR3 nucleotides read TGCAGTGCTAGAGATCGGGGCGGGGGAGAGACCCAGTACTTC. The encoded protein is CSARDRGGGETQYF.

This clonotype was seen a single time. This chain connects TRBV29-1 to TRBJ1-5; D might be TRBD1 (5 bases). V dropped 4 bases and J dropped 8 bases, with 9 bases sitting between them. The CDR3 contains 11 residues. Germline CDR1 is SQVTM and CDR2 is ANQGSEA. The CDR3 bases are TGCAGCGTTGTCCCGGGGGAGCCCCAGCATTTT. This translates into CSVVPGEPQHF.

This clonotype has a count of ten or more. This chain uses TRBV15 with TRBJ1-1; D is possibly TRBD1 (5 bases). Germline lookup yields CDR1 LNHNV and CDR2 YYDKDF (reference sequence). The CDR3 runs to 14 residues. Trimming pared 7 bases from V and 1 base from J, leaving 13 bases between. The CDR3 DNA follows: TGTGCCACCACCCCGGGACGGAGGAACACTGAAGCTTTCTTT. Amino acid sequence: CATTPGRRNTEAFF.

This clonotype has only a few counts. This chain links TRBV19 with TRBJ2-7, with D perhaps TRBD1 or TRBD2 (5 bases each). CDR1 and CDR2 (germline): LNHDA, SQIVND (reference sequence). CDR3 size: 15 residues. The ends were cut back, 9 bases at V and 2 bases at J, with 20 bases in the middle. The DNA for the CDR3 is TGTGCCAGCAGGGCGGTGGGCGGGCGACCCTACGAGCAGTACTTC. Protein: CASRAVGGRPYEQYF.

The rearrangement uses TRBV7-2 and TRBJ1-6; the match to TRBD1 covers 7 bases. The germline V gene encodes CDR1 SGHTA and CDR2 FQGNSA. The CDR3 runs to 14 residues. V lost 7 bases to trimming and J lost 5 bases; unmatched junction nucleotides: 5. The CDR3, as DNA: TGTGCCAGCAACAGCGGGACAGATAATTCACCCCTCCACTTT. Translation: CASNSGTDNSPLHF.

In its sample, this clonotype was seen many times. This rearrangement joins TRBV6-5 to TRBJ1-4, with TRBD1 matching 9 bases. The CDR3 is 14 residues long. Germline trimming cut 6 bases from V and 8 bases from J; bases unmatched to any gene: 7. Per the germline V gene, CDR1 is MNHEY and CDR2 is SVGAGI. The CDR3 here is CASSEGTGFEKLFF. The CDR3 DNA follows: TGTGCCAGCAGCGAAGGGACAGGGTTCGAAAAACTGTTTTTT.

J is TRBJ2-5 and V is TRBV7-9; D is ambiguous. CDR3 size: 15 residues. The ends were cut back, 6 bases at V and 0 bases at J, with 14 bases in the middle. Looked up from germline, CDR1 is SEHNR and CDR2 is FQNEAQ (reference sequence). This CDR3 is CASSARGDNQETQYF. The CDR3 DNA reads as TGTGCCAGCAGTGCTAGAGGTGACAACCAAGAGACCCAGTACTTC.

This clonotype was detected once. V usage is TRBV10-3 and J usage is TRBJ1-6; tentative D call: TRBD1 (6 bases). There are 15 residues in the CDR3. Germline assignment: CDR1 ENHRY and CDR2 SYGVKD. Between the trimmed V and J ends, which lost 4 bases and 6 bases, there was a span of 13 bases. This CDR3 reads CAISARGDLNSPLHF. As DNA, the CDR3 is TGTGCCATCAGTGCTAGGGGGGACCTTAATTCACCCCTCCACTTT.

This clonotype appeared once. The CDR3 is CASSLEYRTEAFF. Here the CDR3 DNA reads TGTGCCAGCAGCCTAGAGTATCGCACTGAAGCTTTCTTT. This chain uses TRBV7-9 with TRBJ1-1; no definite D call. Trimming took off 5 bases at V and 4 bases at J, with 11 bases between the two ends. Germline V CDR1 and CDR2: SEHNR, FQNEAQ (reference sequence). This CDR3 is 13 amino acids long.

The CDR3 DNA sequence: TGTGCCATCAAGGGGGACATAGGCTACGAGCAGTACTTC. As protein: CAIKGDIGYEQYF. The V gene is TRBV10-3, the J gene TRBJ2-7; tentatively, D is TRBD1 (6 bases). There are 13 residues in the CDR3. The germline V gene encodes CDR1 ENHRY and CDR2 SYGVKD. V gave up 7 bases and J gave up 3 bases, with 13 bases separating them.

This clonotype was detected a few times. The chain couples TRBV5-1 to TRBJ1-3, with TRBD1 identical over 7 bases. Germline V lookup: CDR1 SGHRS, CDR2 YFSETQ. V was clipped by 3 bases and J by 1 base; unmatched bases: 4. The CDR3 sequence is 15 residues long. The DNA for the CDR3 is TGCGCCAGCAGCTCAATGACAGGGTCTGGAAACACCATATATTTT. This sequence encodes CASSSMTGSGNTIYF.

This clonotype was counted many times. The chain employs TRBV5-1 and TRBJ2-7, with unresolved D. From germline, CDR1 is SGHRS and CDR2 YFSETQ. The CDR3 spans 15 residues. V lost 0 bases and J lost 3, with 13 bases in between. This chain's CDR3 is CASSLEAAANYEQYF. In DNA form, the CDR3 reads TGCGCCAGCAGCTTGGAGGCGGCGGCGAACTACGAGCAGTACTTC.

Regarding this clonotype: A read error is possible here, since a much larger clone lies one base away. The rearrangement uses TRBV2 and TRBJ2-5, with 11 positions matching TRBD2. V lost 6 bases to trimming and J lost 3 bases; unmatched junction nucleotides: 3. The germline CDR1 and CDR2 sequences are SNHLY and FYNNEI. This CDR3 contains 14 residues. The CDR3 spells CASRGSGGEETQYF. The CDR3 nucleotides are TGTGCCAGCAGGGGTAGCGGGGGGGAAGAGACCCAGTACTTC. Filled out from reference TRBV2 and TRBJ2-5, the complete variable domain reads EPEVTQTPSHQVTQMGQEVILRCVPISNHLYFYWYRQILGQKVEFLVSFYNNEISEKSEIFDDQFSVERPDGSNFTLKIRSTKLEDSAMYFCASRGSGGEETQYFGPGTRLLVL.

With respect to this clonotype: Being one base from a much bigger clone, this may be a read error. The chain couples TRBV10-3 to TRBJ1-1; no firm D call. The CDR3 consists of 11 residues. V was cut by 10 bases and J by 0 bases, with 6 bases left in between. Germline V gene sequence: CDR1 ENHRY, CDR2 SYGVKD. As DNA, the CDR3 is TGTGCCAGCAAAATGAACACTGAAGCTTTCTTT. Translation gives CASKMNTEAFF.

The chain joins TRBV20-1 to TRBJ2-5, with 8 bases fitting TRBD1. With 8 bases clipped from V and 5 bases from J, the junction kept 7 bases outside the gene matches. Germline V gene sequence: CDR1 DFQATT, CDR2 SNEGSKA (reference sequence). The CDR3 runs to 12 residues. CDR3 in amino acids: CSIPRDRETQYF. The CDR3 region has the DNA TGCAGTATACCCAGGGACAGGGAGACCCAGTACTTC.

This clonotype was counted many times. The V gene is TRBV24-1, the J gene TRBJ1-5; the D gene is possibly TRBD1 (6 bases). The length of the CDR3 is 15 residues. Trimming removed 3 bases from V and 6 bases from J, with 14 bases in between. Germline CDR1 KGHDR, CDR2 SFDVKD. The CDR3 nucleotides are TGTGCCACCAGTGATCCCCGGGACATTATTCAGCCCCAGCATTTT. Its protein is CATSDPRDIIQPQHF.

This clonotype was seen ten or more times. The chain has TRBV10-3 and TRBJ1-6; the D is unclear. Per germline, CDR1 ENHRY and CDR2 SYGVKD. The CDR3 has 13 residues. Trimming stripped 6 bases from V and 9 bases from J, with 12 bases between. Written as DNA, the CDR3 is TGTGCCATCAGGACCGATCTCTCTTCACCCCTCCACTTT. It specifies CAIRTDLSSPLHF.

This chain links TRBV12-3 or TRBV12-4 with TRBJ1-1; TRBD1 is a possible D gene (5 bases). The CDR3 contains 16 residues. Trimming took 3 bases from V and 10 from J, leaving 24 bases between them. CDR3 sequence reads: CASSLGFVGLGGGAFF. The CDR3 coding sequence is TGTGCCAGCAGTTTGGGTTTTGTGGGGCTGGGCGGCGGAGCTTTCTTT.